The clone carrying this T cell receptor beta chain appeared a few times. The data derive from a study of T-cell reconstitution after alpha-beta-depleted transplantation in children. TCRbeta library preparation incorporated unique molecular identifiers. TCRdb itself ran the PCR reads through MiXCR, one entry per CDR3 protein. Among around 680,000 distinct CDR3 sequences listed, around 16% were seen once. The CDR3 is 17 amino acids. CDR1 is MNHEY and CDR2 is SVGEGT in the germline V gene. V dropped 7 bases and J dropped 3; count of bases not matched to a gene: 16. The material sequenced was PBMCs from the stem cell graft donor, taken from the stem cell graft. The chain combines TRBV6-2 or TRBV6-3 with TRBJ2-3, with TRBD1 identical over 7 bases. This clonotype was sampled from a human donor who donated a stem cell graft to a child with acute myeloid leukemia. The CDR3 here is CASTPRTGLSRTDTQYF. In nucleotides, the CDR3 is TGTGCCAGCACTCCCCGGACAGGATTATCTAGAACAGATACGCAGTATTTT.